The 13 T cell receptor beta chains given below trace back to one sample, sequenced in a study of OX40 agonist ivuxolimab in advanced cancers. Method: immunoSEQ multiplex PCR; TCRdb's copy keeps in-frame clones and lacks some. Found here are approximately 79,000 clones, approximately 95% of them singletons; the top ten hold roughly 22%. The source was CD4+ or CD8+ T cells sorted from blood, collected in a trial of the OX40 agonist ivuxolimab. These receptors were collected from an adult with an advanced solid tumor such as melanoma, head and neck, liver or kidney cancer.

The sample holds a few counts of this clone. V is TRBV27 and J is TRBJ2-7; D ambiguous. V lost 8 bases and J lost 4, with 9 bases in between. Germline CDR1 and CDR2: MNHEY and SMNVEV (reference sequence). The CDR3 consists of 11 residues. CDR3 sequence reads: CASGTWYEQYF. For the CDR3, the DNA is TGTGCCAGCGGCACGTGGTACGAGCAGTACTTC.

The CDR3 reads CASSPTGTGYEKLFF. The CDR3 DNA reads TGTGCCAGCAGCCCTACCGGGACAGGGTATGAAAAACTGTTTTTT. The rearrangement uses TRBV9 and TRBJ1-4; 9 bases are shared with TRBD1. This CDR3 comprises 15 residues. The V segment lost 4 bases and the J segment 6 bases; nucleotides outside the gene matches: 7. The germline V gene has CDR1 SGDLS and CDR2 YYNGEE.

This chain joins TRBV9 and TRBJ1-4; D call uncertain. The CDR3 is 16 residues long. Germline CDR1 is SGDLS and CDR2 is YYNGEE. V was clipped by 0 bases and J by 3 bases, with 12 bases between them. Here the CDR3 reads CASSVAGLGSNEKLFF. The CDR3 coding sequence is TGTGCCAGCAGCGTAGCTGGGTTGGGGTCTAATGAAAAACTGTTTTTT.

V is TRBV7-2 and J is TRBJ2-7; 9 bases agree with TRBD1. Germline V lookup: CDR1 SGHTA, CDR2 FQGNSA. The CDR3 sequence is 15 residues long. The V gene end was trimmed by 5 bases and the J gene end by 5 bases; junction bases not matched to a gene: 10. CDR3 residues: CASSPASGTGNEQYF. CDR3 nucleotide sequence: TGTGCCAGCAGCCCCGCCTCGGGGACAGGGAACGAGCAGTACTTC.

This chain connects TRBV30 to TRBJ1-6; TRBD1 matches 10 bases. Trimming took 3 bases from V and 9 from J; bases not matched to a gene: 2. This CDR3 comprises 13 residues. CDR1 and CDR2 (germline): GTSNPN, SVGIG (reference sequence). CDR3 coding DNA: TGTGCCTGGAGGGGACAGGGGACTTCACCCCTCCACTTT. Its translation is CAWRGQGTSPLHF.

This clone was counted once. V gene TRBV4-3 combines with J gene TRBJ2-5; 11 bases map to TRBD2. The J call is in doubt because the DNA end fits TRBJ2-7 better. This CDR3 spans 16 amino acids. The germline V gene encodes CDR1 LGHNA and CDR2 YSLEER. CDR3 loop: CASSQEVAGGAYEQYF. CDR3 bases: TGCGCCAGCAGCCAAGAGGTAGCGGGGGGGGCCTACGAGCAGTACTTC.

This clone was seen only once. The chain has TRBV7-6 and TRBJ2-1; 8 bases fit TRBD2. CDR1 and CDR2 (germline): SGHVS, FNYEAQ. Trimming at V came to 5 bases and at J to 8 bases, leaving 14 bases not matched to a gene. The CDR3 is 16 amino acids. CDR3: CASSPPPLAAGDEQFF. The CDR3 bases are TGTGCCAGCAGCCCGCCCCCACTAGCGGCTGGCGATGAGCAGTTCTTC.

The count of this clone is one. The chain employs TRBV28 and TRBJ2-7; 8 bases agree with TRBD2. CDR3 length equals 13 residues. The V and J ends lost 2 bases and 7 bases, in that order; junction bases with no gene match: 4. The germline CDR1 and CDR2 sequences are MDHEN and SYDVKM. CDR3 nucleotides: TGTGCCAGCAGTTTAGTAGCGGGAAGGGAGCAGTACTTC. It yields the protein CASSLVAGREQYF.

The chain couples TRBV2 to TRBJ1-5; 7 bases line up with TRBD1. This CDR3 has 14 residues. J lost 7 bases, V lost 11 bases, and 14 bases had no gene match. Germline CDR1 and CDR2: SNHLY and FYNNEI. CDR3 sequence: CAGRAGGSRQPQHF. CDR3 coding DNA: TGTGCCGGAAGGGCAGGGGGATCTCGGCAGCCCCAGCATTTT.

The gene calls are TRBV7-9 and TRBJ1-2; D unresolved. The germline CDR1 and CDR2 sequences are SEHNR and FQNEAQ (reference sequence). The ends were cut back, 5 bases at V and 6 bases at J, with 16 bases in the middle. The CDR3 totals 14 residues. CDR3 sequence: CASSPKSSKDGYTF. CDR3 in DNA: TGTGCCAGCAGCCCTAAGTCCTCGAAAGATGGCTACACCTTC.

The chain recombines TRBV7-2 with TRBJ2-1, with no clear D. V dropped 1 base and J dropped 3 bases, with 10 bases sitting between them. Germline CDR1 SGHTA, CDR2 FQGNSA. CDR3 length: 15 residues. CDR3 protein: CASSLGGEYYNEQFF. CDR3 in DNA: TGTGCCAGCAGCTTAGGTGGAGAGTACTACAATGAGCAGTTCTTC. Full variable domain (rest looked up from reference TRBV7-2 and TRBJ2-1): GAGVSQSPSNKVTEKGKDVELRCDPISGHTALYWYRQSLGQGLEFLIYFQGNSAPDKSGLPSDRFSAERTGGSVSTLTIQRTQQEDSAVYLCASSLGGEYYNEQFFGPGTRLTVL.

This sequence joins TRBV2 and TRBJ2-1; 9 positions match TRBD2. V lost 6 bases, J lost 8 bases, and 11 bases stayed unmatched. The CDR3 is made up of 15 amino acids. In germline, CDR1 is SNHLY, CDR2 FYNNEI. CDR3 nucleotides: TGTGCCAGCAGGGGTTTCGGCGGGAGGGCCCATGAGCAGTTCTTC. Translation gives CASRGFGGRAHEQFF.

CDR3 DNA sequence: TGCGCCAGCAGCCAAGATGGCGGGGTAACAGATACGCAGTATTTT. This codes for CASSQDGGVTDTQYF. This chain joins TRBV4-3 and TRBJ2-3; a possible D gene is TRBD2 (6 bases). The CDR3 loop spans 15 amino acids. The V end was cut by 0 bases, the J end by 3 bases, with 10 bases between. Germline loops: CDR1 LGHNA, CDR2 YSLEER.